These T cell receptor beta chains were read from a single sample in a study of T-cell reconstitution after alpha-beta-depleted transplantation in children. TCRdb re-called the PCR reads through MiXCR, storing one row per CDR3 protein. The table has 250,000 to 350,000 distinct CDR3 sequences, over 20% seen once. This specimen consisted of PBMCs, mostly from graft donor cells, obtained 180 days after TCRalphabeta/CD19-depleted stem cell transplant. These receptors were taken from a male patient younger than 18 who had a stem cell transplant for acute lymphoblastic leukemia, so the T cells may come from the graft donor. Each CDR3 is given with its conserved first and last residue. A D gene is named only where the DNA matches it firmly. Some rows have no size entry. The others give once, few or many, or a class for an expanded clone.

abundance,v_gene,j_gene,len,d_gene,CDR3nt,CDR3aa
.,TRBV20-1,TRBJ2-1,18,.,TGCAGTGCTAGCGAGCCGACGGGGCCAACTTCGGGGGACAATGAGCAGTTCTTC,CSASEPTGPTSGDNEQFF
.,TRBV27,TRBJ2-1,13,.,TGTGCCAGCAGTTTAATGGCTTACAATGAGCAGTTCTTC,CASSLMAYNEQFF
.,TRBV27,TRBJ2-3,13,.,TGTGCCAGCAGTTTATTGGCTTTTGATACGCAGTATTTT,CASSLLAFDTQYF
.,TRBV27,TRBJ2-7,16,.,TGTGCCAGCAGCTCTGGGGAACACTTCCCTCCTTACGAGCAGTACTTC,CASSSGEHFPPYEQYF
few,TRBV7-2,TRBJ1-1,16,.,TGTGCCAGCAGCTTAGGGACCCGGGTGGTGAACACTGAAGCTTTCTTT,CASSLGTRVVNTEAFF
.,TRBV20-1,TRBJ2-2,17,.,TGCAGTGCTAGGGCCGGGACTCCCCTTATTAACACCGGGGAGCTGTTTTTT,CSARAGTPLINTGELFF
few,TRBV5-6,TRBJ2-4,17,.,TGTGCCAGCAGCTTTATTGCAGAGCCGCTAACCAAAAACATTCAGTACTTC,CASSFIAEPLTKNIQYF
.,TRBV6-1,TRBJ2-3,16,TRBD2,TGTGCCAGCAGGCGAGGGGCGGGAGTTAGTGCAGATACGCAGTATTTT,CASRRGAGVSADTQYF
.,TRBV4-1,TRBJ2-3,15,.,TGCGCCAGCAGCCAAGTACAAGCGGTCCTGGGGACGCAGTATTTT,CASSQVQAVLGTQYF
.,TRBV5-1,TRBJ2-7,15,.,TGCGCCAGCAGCTTGTATCAGGGGAGCTCCTACGAGCAGTACTTC,CASSLYQGSSYEQYF
.,TRBV4-2,TRBJ2-2,15,.,TGTGCCAGCAGCCAAGAGGCTATATGGGCCGGGGAGCTGTTTTTT,CASSQEAIWAGELFF
.,TRBV5-1,TRBJ2-5,16,TRBD1,TGCGCCAGCAGCTTGGACCGACAGGGGCTGGGCGAGACCCAGTACTTC,CASSLDRQGLGETQYF
many,TRBV6-5,TRBJ2-6,17,.,TGTGCCAGCAGTTACTGGGCAGGGAACTCTGGGGCCAACGTCCTGACTTTC,CASSYWAGNSGANVLTF
few,TRBV5-1,TRBJ1-1,15,.,TGCGCCAGCAGCTACCTTATTGGAGTCAACACTGAAGCTTTCTTT,CASSYLIGVNTEAFF
.,TRBV11-1,TRBJ2-7,15,.,TGTGCCAGCAGCTTAACGGGAGAAATATCCTACGAGCAGTACTTC,CASSLTGEISYEQYF
.,TRBV7-9,TRBJ1-2,14,.,TGTGCCAGCACCTTCTCGGGGATTAACTATGGCTACACCTTC,CASTFSGINYGYTF
few,TRBV4-2,TRBJ2-1,19,TRBD2,TGTGCCAGCAGCGCGGGACTAGCGGGAGCTACGAGCTCCTACAATGAGCAGTTCTTC,CASSAGLAGATSSYNEQFF
few,TRBV5-1,TRBJ2-7,12,.,TGCGCCAGCAGCAGGGCAGGGGGGGAGCAGTACTTC,CASSRAGGEQYF
many,TRBV12-3/TRBV12-4,TRBJ2-7,14,.,TGTGCCAGCAGTTTTTCGGCAAGCTCCTACGAGCAGTACTTC,CASSFSASSYEQYF
few,TRBV5-1,TRBJ2-1,15,.,TGCGCCAGCAGCTTGAGGCCGGGGGTTGATAGTGAGCAGTTCTTC,CASSLRPGVDSEQFF
once,TRBV4-1,TRBJ2-1,16,TRBD1,TGCGCCAGCAGCCAACTCCTCCAGGGGGATTACAATGAGCAGTTCTTC,CASSQLLQGDYNEQFF
.,TRBV10-3,TRBJ1-5,15,.,TGTGCCATCAGTGAAGGTTCAGGGTCCGCCGGGGCCCAGCATTTT,CAISEGSGSAGAQHF